These T cell receptor beta chains were read from a single sample in a study of post-analysis software for immune sequencing data. TCRdb redid the calling of the PCR reads with MiXCR, one entry per CDR3 protein. Of fewer than 550,000 distinct CDR3 sequences in the sample, around 36% were seen once. Sequencing was carried out using blood. The receptors shown here come from a girl aged 2 to 17 with multiple sclerosis. Both conserved end residues are part of each CDR3. Fields, in order: V gene, clone size, D gene, J gene, CDR3 DNA, CDR3 protein. A D gene is named only where the DNA matches it firmly. Size values are once, few and many counts, or a class for expanded clones, and some rows have none.

TRBV11-2	NA	TRBD1	TRBJ2-7	TGTGCCAGCAGCTTATTCCAGGGGGAATCCTACGAGCAGTACTTC	CASSLFQGESYEQYF
TRBV6-1	NA	NA	TRBJ1-1	TGTGCCAGCACCCAAGGGATAGGGCTGGGATGGAACACTGAAGCTTTCTTT	CASTQGIGLGWNTEAFF
TRBV11-2	NA	NA	TRBJ1-5	TGTGCCAGCAGCCCCTTGGAGGGGAATGGCAATCAGCCCCAGCATTTT	CASSPLEGNGNQPQHF
TRBV11-3	NA	NA	TRBJ1-2	TGTGCCAGCAGCTGTGTCTCCCACTCTTATGGCTACACCTTC	CASSCVSHSYGYTF
TRBV12-3/TRBV12-4	NA	NA	TRBJ2-7	TGTGCCAGCAGTGGGGGTTTTCCCTACGAGCAGTACTTC	CASSGGFPYEQYF
TRBV11-2	many	NA	TRBJ2-1	TGTGCCAGCAGCTTGTCCGGGGACGGAGAGCAGTTCTTC	CASSLSGDGEQFF
TRBV4-1	few	NA	TRBJ1-2	TGCGCCAGCAGCCAAGAGCCGGGAGCAGGGTATGGCTACACCTTC	CASSQEPGAGYGYTF
TRBV5-1	few	NA	TRBJ2-7	TGCGCCAGCAGCTTCGGACAGATCTACGAGCAGTACTTC	CASSFGQIYEQYF
TRBV10-2	few	NA	TRBJ2-7	TGCGCCAGCAGTGAACCCCAGGGGATGTACGAGCAGTACTTC	CASSEPQGMYEQYF
TRBV7-2	NA	TRBD2	TRBJ2-1	TGTGCCAGCAGTTTCAACATGGGGCGGGGGGGGTTCAATGAGCAGTTCTTC	CASSFNMGRGGFNEQFF
TRBV5-1	many	NA	TRBJ2-5	TGTGCCAGCAGCTTATTAGAGACCCAGTACTTC	CASSLLETQYF
TRBV7-9	NA	TRBD1	TRBJ1-2	TGTGCCAGCAGCTCCTCCCAGGGACAGCTCTATGGCTACACCTTC	CASSSSQGQLYGYTF
TRBV6-6	many	NA	TRBJ1-2	TGTGCCAGCAGTTACGGACTTAACTATGGCTACACCTTC	CASSYGLNYGYTF